This T cell receptor beta chain is drawn from a study of breast tumors, draining lymph nodes, adjacent tissues. Study-wide findings and caveats: Compared with lymph nodes, tumors were less diverse; compared with nontumor tissue, more. That most tumor T cells come from lymph nodes remained unproven. The data were judged consistent with most tumor T cells coming from lymph node and expanding in tumor. Compared with basal-like, luminal-like tumors shared significantly more repertoire with nontumor tissue.

This clonotype was detected many times. Its antigen is unidentified. Axillary draining lymph nodes of breast cancer patients supplied the node samples. CDR1 LGHNA and CDR2 YSLEER come from the germline V gene. Trimming took 4 bases from V and 0 from J, leaving 9 bases between them. CDR3 length: 14 amino acids. TCRdb re-analysed the multiplex PCR reads in MiXCR, keeping a single row per CDR3 protein. The sample includes 200,000 to 300,000 distinct CDR3 sequences, 30% of them seen just once. Source material: axillary lymph node tissue. The receptor's source is a female donor with breast cancer. Some clones in this sample may be carry-over from other donors' samples. The gene calls are TRBV4-3 and TRBJ1-2; no reliable D call. Written as DNA, the CDR3 is TGCGCCAGCAGCCCAACCCGAACTAACTATGGCTACACCTTC. This sequence encodes CASSPTRTNYGYTF.